This entry features one TCR beta chain sequence. No antigen is known for it. Both 60 Vbeta primers and 13 Jbeta primers went into the PCR. Data came from immunoSEQ multiplex PCR; TCRdb stores just in-frame clones and leaves some out. This table holds more than 150,000 clones, 70% to 80% found once. This specimen belongs to a study of cytomegalovirus exposure and HLA in healthy donors. Study as a whole: As an earlier analysis found, around 170 million T cells yielded 95 million to 130 million unique TCR beta sequences.

Study outcomes and limitations: Under in vitro conditions, a few CMV-associated chains were confirmed as specific for CMV antigens.

Germline V gene sequence: CDR1 LNHDA, CDR2 SQIVND (reference sequence). V dropped 1 base and J dropped 3 bases, with 16 bases sitting between them. CDR3 length: 17 residues. The TCR originated in a man aged 35 to 55 in good health and CMV-seronegative. Sequenced input: PBMCs. The J gene is TRBJ1-5, the V gene TRBV19; no clear D. The chain's CDR3 is CASSIALGRGPNQPQHF. In nucleotides, the CDR3 is TGTGCCAGTAGTATAGCCCTAGGGAGAGGGCCCAATCAGCCCCAGCATTTT. Looking up the rest from reference TRBV19 and TRBJ1-5 gives the full variable domain: DGGITQSPKYLFRKEGQNVTLSCEQNLNHDAMYWYRQDPGQGLRLIYYSQIVNDFQKGDIAEGYSVSREKKESFPLTVTSAQKNPTAFYLCASSIALGRGPNQPQHFGDGTRLSIL.